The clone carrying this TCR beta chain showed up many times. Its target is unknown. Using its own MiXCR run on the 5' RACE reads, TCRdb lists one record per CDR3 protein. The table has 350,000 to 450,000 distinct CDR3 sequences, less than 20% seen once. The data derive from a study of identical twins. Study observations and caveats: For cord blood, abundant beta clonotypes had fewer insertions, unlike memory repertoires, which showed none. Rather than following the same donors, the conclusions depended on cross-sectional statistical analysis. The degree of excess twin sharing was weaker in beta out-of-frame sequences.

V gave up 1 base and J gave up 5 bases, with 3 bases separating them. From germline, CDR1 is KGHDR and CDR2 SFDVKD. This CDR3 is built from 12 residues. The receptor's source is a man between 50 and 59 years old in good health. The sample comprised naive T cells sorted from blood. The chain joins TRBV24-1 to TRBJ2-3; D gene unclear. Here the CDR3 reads CATSDFGDTQYF. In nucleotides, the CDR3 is TGTGCCACCAGTGATTTCGGAGATACGCAGTATTTT.